Below, 10 T cell receptor beta chains from the same sample are listed, as sequenced in a study of graft-versus-host responses after intestinal transplantation. Data came from immunoSEQ multiplex PCR; TCRdb stores just in-frame clones and leaves some out. In the table there are approximately 5,000 clones, 72% of which are singletons. Sample: PBMCs, taken 510 to 550 days after intestinal transplant. Receptors were obtained from a human patient who received an intestinal transplant, so some T cells may come from the graft donor.

This chain links TRBV7-4 with TRBJ2-4, with a possible D match to TRBD1 (6 bases). With 5 bases removed from V and 4 bases from J, the gap between germline ends came to 12 bases. CDR1 is SGHVT and CDR2 is SQSDAQ in the germline V gene. The CDR3 covers 14 residues. CDR3 DNA sequence: TGTGCCAGCAGCCGATTCGACAGGAAAAACATTCAGTACTTC. This translates into CASSRFDRKNIQYF.

This chain uses TRBV30 with TRBJ2-5; D possibly uses TRBD1 or TRBD2 (5 bases each). CDR3 length equals 12 residues. Germline V gene lookup returns CDR1 GTSNPN and CDR2 SVGIG (reference sequence). Trimming cost V 0 bases and J 5 bases, with 7 bases left between them. CDR3 sequence: CAWSVGEETQYF. Here the CDR3 DNA reads TGTGCCTGGAGTGTAGGGGAGGAGACCCAGTACTTC.

In this sample, this clone turned up a few times. This chain connects TRBV6-4 to TRBJ2-3; 12 nucleotides align to TRBD2. J gave up 4 bases and V 5 bases, and 4 bases lay outside the gene matches. The germline V gene encodes CDR1 MRHNA and CDR2 SNTAGT. The length of the CDR3 is 15 residues. The CDR3 sequence is CASSLTSGGADTQYF. The CDR3 DNA follows: TGTGCCAGCAGTTTGACTAGCGGGGGCGCAGATACGCAGTATTTT.

This clone has more than one count but fewer than ten. The rearrangement links TRBV4-3 to TRBJ2-5; 14 bases agree with TRBD2. The V gene's germline CDR1 is LGHNA and CDR2 YSLEER. V shed 4 bases, J shed 7 bases, and the junction held 5 bases outside the gene matches. This CDR3 is 15 amino acids long. This chain's CDR3 is CASSRGTSGGGTQYF. The CDR3 bases are TGCGCCAGCAGCCGAGGGACTAGCGGGGGAGGGACCCAGTACTTC.

The rearrangement links TRBV11-3 to TRBJ2-6, with D possibly matching TRBD2 (6 bases). The CDR3 sequence is 14 residues long. Trimming pared 5 bases from V and 2 bases from J, leaving 7 bases between. Looked up from germline, CDR1 is SGHNT and CDR2 is YENEEA. The chain's CDR3 is CASSGGTGANVLTF. CDR3 coding DNA: TGTGCCAGCAGCGGCGGGACTGGGGCCAACGTCCTGACTTTC.

This chain links TRBV25-1 with TRBJ1-2; 7 bases fit TRBD1. Germline trimming cut 4 bases from V and 7 bases from J; bases unmatched to any gene: 12. The CDR3 extends over 15 amino acids. CDR1 MGHDK and CDR2 SYGVNS come from the germline V gene. The DNA for the CDR3 is TGTGCCAGCAGTGGGAGGGGGCAGGGAGGAGTTGGCTACACCTTC. Protein sequence: CASSGRGQGGVGYTF.

Worth noting for this clone: Other DNA sequences of this sample code for an identical CDR3. The V gene is TRBV29-1, the J gene TRBJ1-5; possible D gene TRBD1, 6 bases. Germline V gene data show CDR1 as SQVTM and CDR2 as ANQGSEA. The CDR3 has 14 amino acids. V shed 7 bases and J shed 9 bases, with 22 bases lying between them. This chain's CDR3 is CSAQEGVGIMPQHF. CDR3 DNA sequence: TGCAGCGCTCAGGAGGGGGTGGGGATCATGCCCCAGCATTTT.

V usage is TRBV19 and J usage is TRBJ2-2, with D perhaps matching TRBD1 (6 bases). Trimming shortened V by 3 bases and J by 4 bases, and 27 bases separated the two germline ends. Germline CDR1 reads LNHDA; CDR2 reads SQIVND (reference sequence). This CDR3 has 20 amino acids. The DNA of the CDR3 is TGTGCCAGTAGTATTTTCAGCCCGGGGACACCGGCCGGGGCCACCGGGGAGCTGTTTTTT. Protein sequence: CASSIFSPGTPAGATGELFF.

The rearrangement joins TRBV6-4 to TRBJ2-3; 10 nucleotides align to TRBD2. The junction had 5 bases not matched to a gene; V was cut back by 3 bases and J by 2 bases. Germline V gene lookup returns CDR1 MRHNA and CDR2 SNTAGT. The CDR3 spans 16 residues. For the CDR3, the DNA is TGTGCCAGCAGTGAAGCGCTAGCGGGGGCCACAGATACGCAGTATTTT. Its protein product is CASSEALAGATDTQYF.

The V call is TRBV11-2, the J call TRBJ1-1, with D maybe TRBD1 (5 bases). V lost 2 bases and J lost 1, with 8 bases in between. The germline V gene encodes CDR1 SGHAT and CDR2 FQNNGV. This CDR3 region has 14 residues. The CDR3 sequence: CASSLRRGNTEAFF. The CDR3 bases are TGTGCCAGCAGCTTACGGAGGGGGAACACTGAAGCTTTCTTT.